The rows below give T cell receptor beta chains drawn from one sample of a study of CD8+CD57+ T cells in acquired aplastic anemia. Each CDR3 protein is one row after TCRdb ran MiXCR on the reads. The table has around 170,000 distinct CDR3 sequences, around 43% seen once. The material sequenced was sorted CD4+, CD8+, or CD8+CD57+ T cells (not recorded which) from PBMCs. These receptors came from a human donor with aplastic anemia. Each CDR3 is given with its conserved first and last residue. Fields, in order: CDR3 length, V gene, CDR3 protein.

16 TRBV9 CASSDDRAGGNQPQHF
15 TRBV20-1 CSAPRRPGDQETQYF
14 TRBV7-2 CASSLTGNGSPLHF
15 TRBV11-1 CASRGGRANTDTQYF
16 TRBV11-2 CASSLQGTGGDSPLHF
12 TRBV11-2 CASSPSVGGAFF
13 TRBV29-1 CSVLQGGNTEAFF
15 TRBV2 CASSLNPGRSNEQFF
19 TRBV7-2 CASSLATIQWASRPYEQYF
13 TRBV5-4 CASSQTSTDTQYF
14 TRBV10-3 CAIRGGDGPYEQYF
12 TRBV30 CAWTSGYNEQFF
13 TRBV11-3 CASSLESNSPPHF
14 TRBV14 CASSQDRNQETQYF
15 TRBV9 CASSVEGAWGDTQYF
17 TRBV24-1 CATSASGLAASTDTQYF
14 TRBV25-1 CASRRGGSIEGYTF
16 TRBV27 CASRFDRGFENTEAFF
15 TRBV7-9 CASSSALVYNSPLHF
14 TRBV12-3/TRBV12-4 CASSFGQRTDTQYF
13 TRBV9 CASSSDLWGEQFF
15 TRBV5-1 CASSLGQGGYNEQFF
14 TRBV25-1 CASSEFKAVGEQFF
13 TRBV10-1 CASSEWVDYEQYF
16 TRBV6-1 CASYSDNRGGISPLHF
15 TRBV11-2 CASSSGQGDGNTIYF
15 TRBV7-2 CASSLGIGLSQGYTF
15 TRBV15 CATSRDTGGTDTQYF
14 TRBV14 CASSLTGGEETQYF
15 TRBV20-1 CSARRGSKITDTQYF
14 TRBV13 CASSFQGSYTEAFF
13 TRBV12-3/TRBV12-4 CASARTGHQPQHF
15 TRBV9 CASSVAGIPTDTQYF
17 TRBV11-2 CASSLDGGHPSTDTQYF
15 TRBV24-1 CATRDWGPGNNEQSF
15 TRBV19 CASSLSGQSNQPQHF
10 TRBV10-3 CATGGGEQFF
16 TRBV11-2 CASSLGTSGGSDTQYF
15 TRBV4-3 CASSQDKAQYQPQHF
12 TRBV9 CASSLRADTQYF
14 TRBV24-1 CATGGRDTNSPLHF
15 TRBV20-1 CSARAGSSYNSPLHF
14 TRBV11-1 CASSLTEPPYEQYF
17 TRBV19 CASNPGGRSFSEETQYF
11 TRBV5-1 CASNLAGIAFF